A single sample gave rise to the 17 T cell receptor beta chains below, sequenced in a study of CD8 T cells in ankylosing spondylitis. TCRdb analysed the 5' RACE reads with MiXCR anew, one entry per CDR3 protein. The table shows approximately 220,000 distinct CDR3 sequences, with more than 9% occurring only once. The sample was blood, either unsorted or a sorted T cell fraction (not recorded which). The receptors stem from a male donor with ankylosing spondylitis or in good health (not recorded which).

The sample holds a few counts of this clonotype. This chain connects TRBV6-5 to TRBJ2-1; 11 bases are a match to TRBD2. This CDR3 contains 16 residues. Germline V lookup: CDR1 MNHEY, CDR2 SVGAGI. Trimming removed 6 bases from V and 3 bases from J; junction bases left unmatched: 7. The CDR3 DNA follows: TGTGCCAGCAGGTTAAGTCTAGCGGGGGGCTACAATGAGCAGTTCTTC. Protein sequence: CASRLSLAGGYNEQFF.

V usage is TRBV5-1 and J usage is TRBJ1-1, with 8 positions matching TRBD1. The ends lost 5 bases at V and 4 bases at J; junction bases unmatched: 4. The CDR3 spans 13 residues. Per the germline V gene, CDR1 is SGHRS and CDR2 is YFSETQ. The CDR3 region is CASRDTGGTEAFF. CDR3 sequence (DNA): TGCGCCAGCAGGGACACAGGGGGCACTGAAGCTTTCTTT.

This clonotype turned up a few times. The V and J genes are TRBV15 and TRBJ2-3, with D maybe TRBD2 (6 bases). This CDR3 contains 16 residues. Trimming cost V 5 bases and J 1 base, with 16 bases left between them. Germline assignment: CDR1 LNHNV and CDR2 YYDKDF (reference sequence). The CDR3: CATSGRWEVGTDTQYF. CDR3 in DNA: TGTGCCACCAGCGGGAGGTGGGAAGTGGGCACAGATACGCAGTATTTT.

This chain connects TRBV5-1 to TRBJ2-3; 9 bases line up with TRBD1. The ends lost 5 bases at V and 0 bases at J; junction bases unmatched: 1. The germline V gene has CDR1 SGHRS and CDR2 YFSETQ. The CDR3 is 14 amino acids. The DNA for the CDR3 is TGCGCCAGCAGACAGGGGGCTAGCACAGATACGCAGTATTTT. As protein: CASRQGASTDTQYF.

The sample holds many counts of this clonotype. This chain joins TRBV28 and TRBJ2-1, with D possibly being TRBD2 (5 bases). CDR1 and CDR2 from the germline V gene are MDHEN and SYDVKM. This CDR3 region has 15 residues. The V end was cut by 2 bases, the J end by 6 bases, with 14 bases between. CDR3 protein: CASSLSRTHINEQFF. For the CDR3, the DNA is TGTGCCAGCAGTTTAAGCAGGACTCACATCAATGAGCAGTTCTTC.

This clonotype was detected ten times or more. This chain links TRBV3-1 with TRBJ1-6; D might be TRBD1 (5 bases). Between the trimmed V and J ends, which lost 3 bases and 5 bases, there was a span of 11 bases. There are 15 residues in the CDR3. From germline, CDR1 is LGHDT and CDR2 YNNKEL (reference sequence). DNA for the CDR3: TGTGCCAGCAGCCAGTCCGGGGGAGATAATTCACCCCTCCACTTT. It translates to CASSQSGGDNSPLHF.

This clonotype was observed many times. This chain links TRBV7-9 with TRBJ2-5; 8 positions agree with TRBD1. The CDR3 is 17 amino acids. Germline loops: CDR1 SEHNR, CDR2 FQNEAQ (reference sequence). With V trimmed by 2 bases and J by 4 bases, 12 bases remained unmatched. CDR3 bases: TGTGCCAGCAGCTTAACATCAGCAGGGGGCCGAGGAGAGACCCAGTACTTC. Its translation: CASSLTSAGGRGETQYF. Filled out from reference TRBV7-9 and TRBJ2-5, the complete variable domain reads DTGVSQNPRHKITKRGQNVTFRCDPISEHNRLYWYRQTLGQGPEFLTYFQNEAQLEKSRLLSDRFSAERPKGSFSTLEIQRTEQGDSAMYLCASSLTSAGGRGETQYFGPGTRLLVL.

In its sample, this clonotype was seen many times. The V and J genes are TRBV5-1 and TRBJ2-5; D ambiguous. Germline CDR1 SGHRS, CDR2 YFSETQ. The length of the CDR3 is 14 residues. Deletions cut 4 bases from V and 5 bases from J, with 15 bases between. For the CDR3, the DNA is TGCGCCAGCAGCGTTCAAACGGGTATTGAGACCCAGTACTTC. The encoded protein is CASSVQTGIETQYF.

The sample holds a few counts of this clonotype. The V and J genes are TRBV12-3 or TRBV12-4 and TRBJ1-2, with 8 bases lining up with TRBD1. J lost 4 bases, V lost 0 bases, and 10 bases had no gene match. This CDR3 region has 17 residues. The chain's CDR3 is CASSLAGARQGFYGYTF. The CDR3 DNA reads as TGTGCCAGCAGTTTAGCTGGTGCTCGACAGGGGTTCTATGGCTACACCTTC.

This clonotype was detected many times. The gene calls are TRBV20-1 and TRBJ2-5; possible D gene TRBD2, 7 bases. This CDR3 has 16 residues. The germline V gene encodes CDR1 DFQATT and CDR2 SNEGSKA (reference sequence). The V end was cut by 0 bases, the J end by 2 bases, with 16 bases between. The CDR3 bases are TGCAGTGCTAGAGATAGACTAGGGGGGGTGCAAGAGACCCAGTACTTC. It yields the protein CSARDRLGGVQETQYF.

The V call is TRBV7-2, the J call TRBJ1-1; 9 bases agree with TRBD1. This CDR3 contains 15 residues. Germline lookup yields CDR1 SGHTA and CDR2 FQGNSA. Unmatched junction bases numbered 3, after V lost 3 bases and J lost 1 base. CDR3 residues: CASSFMGQGNTEAFF. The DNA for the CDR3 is TGTGCCAGCAGCTTCATGGGACAGGGGAACACTGAAGCTTTCTTT.

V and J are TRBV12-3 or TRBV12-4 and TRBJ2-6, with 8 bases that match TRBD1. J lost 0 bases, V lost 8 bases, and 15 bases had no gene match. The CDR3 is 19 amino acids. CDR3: CASSIPPGQGISGANVLTF. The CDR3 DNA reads TGTGCCAGCTCCATTCCCCCCGGACAGGGTATCTCTGGGGCCAACGTCCTGACTTTC.

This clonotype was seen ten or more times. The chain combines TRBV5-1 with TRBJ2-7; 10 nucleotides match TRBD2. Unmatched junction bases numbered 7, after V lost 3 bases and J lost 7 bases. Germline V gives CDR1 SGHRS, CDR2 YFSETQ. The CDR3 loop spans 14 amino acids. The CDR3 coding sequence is TGCGCCAGCAGCTCCCTAGCGGGGGCTGAGGAGCAGTACTTC. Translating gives CASSSLAGAEEQYF.

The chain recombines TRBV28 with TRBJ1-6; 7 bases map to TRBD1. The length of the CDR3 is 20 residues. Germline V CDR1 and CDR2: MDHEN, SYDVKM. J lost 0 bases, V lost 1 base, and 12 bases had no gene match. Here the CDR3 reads CASSLFNGDRTSSYNSPLHF. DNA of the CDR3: TGTGCCAGCAGTTTATTCAACGGGGACAGAACGAGCTCCTATAATTCACCCCTCCACTTT.

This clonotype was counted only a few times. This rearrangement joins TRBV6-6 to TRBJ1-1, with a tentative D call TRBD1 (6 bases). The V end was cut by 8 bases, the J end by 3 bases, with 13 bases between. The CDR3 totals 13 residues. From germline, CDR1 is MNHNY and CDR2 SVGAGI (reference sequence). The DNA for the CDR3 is TGTGCCAGCTTAACAGGGAAAGACACTGAAGCTTTCTTT. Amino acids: CASLTGKDTEAFF.

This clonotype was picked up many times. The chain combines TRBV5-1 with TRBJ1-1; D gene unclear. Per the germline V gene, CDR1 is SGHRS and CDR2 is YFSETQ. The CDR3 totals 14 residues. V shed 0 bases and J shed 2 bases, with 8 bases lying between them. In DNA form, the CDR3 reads TGCGCCAGCAGCTTGGGAACAAGTAACACTGAAGCTTTCTTT. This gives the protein CASSLGTSNTEAFF.

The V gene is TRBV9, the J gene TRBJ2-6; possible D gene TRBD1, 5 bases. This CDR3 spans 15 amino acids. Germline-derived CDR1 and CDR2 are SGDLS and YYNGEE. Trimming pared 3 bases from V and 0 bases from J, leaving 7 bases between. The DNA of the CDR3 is TGTGCCAGCAGCGAGGACACCTCTGGGGCCAACGTCCTGACTTTC. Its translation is CASSEDTSGANVLTF.